The sequence of this T cell receptor (beta chain) was determined in a study of T cell repertoires in cytomegalovirus infection. In its sample, this clonotype was seen many times. J was trimmed by 7 bases and V by 6 bases; bases with no gene match: 11. Germline V gives CDR1 MDHEN, CDR2 SYDVKM. The CDR3 has 15 residues. TCRdb used MiXCR to reprocess the reads, holding one entry per CDR3 protein. In the table there are a few hundred thousand distinct CDR3 sequences, about 17% of which are singletons. This receptor was identified in a human donor in good health (CMV status not recorded). Some clones in this sample may be carry-over from other donors' samples. The chain links TRBV28 to TRBJ2-2; 7 nucleotides agree with TRBD1. The sequenced sample consisted of PBMCs. CDR3 region: CASSRSDRVSGELFF. The CDR3 DNA reads TGTGCCAGCAGCCGATCCGACAGGGTTAGCGGGGAGCTGTTTTTT.